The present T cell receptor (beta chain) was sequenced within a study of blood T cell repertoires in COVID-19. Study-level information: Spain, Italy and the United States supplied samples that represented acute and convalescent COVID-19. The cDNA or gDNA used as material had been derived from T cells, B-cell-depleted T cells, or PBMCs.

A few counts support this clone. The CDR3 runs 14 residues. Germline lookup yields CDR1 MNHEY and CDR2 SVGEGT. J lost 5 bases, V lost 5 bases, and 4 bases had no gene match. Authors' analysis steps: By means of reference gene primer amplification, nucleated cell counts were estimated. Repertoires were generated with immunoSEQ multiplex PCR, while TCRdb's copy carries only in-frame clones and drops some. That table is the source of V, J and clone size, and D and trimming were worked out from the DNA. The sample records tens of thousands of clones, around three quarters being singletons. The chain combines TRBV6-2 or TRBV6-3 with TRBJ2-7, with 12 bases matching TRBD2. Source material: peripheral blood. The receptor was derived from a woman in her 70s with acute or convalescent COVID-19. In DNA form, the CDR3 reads TGTGCCAGCAGTACTACTAGCGGGAGGAACGAGCAGTACTTC. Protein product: CASSTTSGRNEQYF.